The next 6 T cell receptor beta chains were all read from a single sample in a study of regulatory dendritic cells for organ transplantation. Sorted subsets were CFSE-labeled and cultured less than six days with allogeneic dendritic cells. These TCRs are of unknown antigen specificity. Using immunoSEQ multiplex PCR, the repertoire was profiled, and TCRdb retains in-frame clones only, with some absent. The sample gives roughly 9,300 clones, just over 65% of which show up once; approximately 0.57% is in the top ten. Sequenced material: naive CD4+ T cells from blood cultured with dendritic cells. The subset was: CD45RA+ naive T cells. The receptors derive from a human donor in good health.

The chain employs TRBV7-2 and TRBJ2-3, with 16 nucleotides matching TRBD2. The germline CDR1 and CDR2 sequences are SGHTA and FQGNSA. Trimming cost V 5 bases and J 14 bases; bases outside gene matches: 7. This CDR3 spans 14 amino acids. The CDR3 bases are TGTGCCAGCAGCCCGGGACTAGCGGGGGGGCCTGGGTATTTT. Amino acids: CASSPGLAGGPGYF.

The rearrangement uses TRBV7-2 and TRBJ1-2; perhaps TRBD1 as D (6 bases). Between the trimmed V and J ends, which lost 0 bases and 6 bases, there was a span of 17 bases. Germline CDR1 reads SGHTA; CDR2 reads FQGNSA. There are 16 residues in the CDR3. The CDR3 DNA follows: TGTGCCAGCAGCTTAGCTTGGGGCAGGGGTTTAGATGGCTACACCTTC. This encodes CASSLAWGRGLDGYTF. Looking up the rest from reference TRBV7-2 and TRBJ1-2 gives the full variable domain: GAGVSQSPSNKVTEKGKDVELRCDPISGHTALYWYRQSLGQGLEFLIYFQGNSAPDKSGLPSDRFSAERTGGSVSTLTIQRTQQEDSAVYLCASSLAWGRGLDGYTFGSGTRLTVV.

This chain links TRBV7-2 with TRBJ2-5; tentatively, D is TRBD2 (6 bases). V gave up 1 base and J gave up 3 bases, with 15 bases separating them. Germline V lookup: CDR1 SGHTA, CDR2 FQGNSA. CDR3 length: 16 residues. The CDR3 sequence: CASSLGYGGLKETQYF. In DNA form, the CDR3 reads TGTGCCAGCAGCTTAGGGTACGGGGGTCTCAAAGAGACCCAGTACTTC. Based on the CDR3 plus reference TRBV7-2 and TRBJ2-5, the full variable domain is GAGVSQSPSNKVTEKGKDVELRCDPISGHTALYWYRQSLGQGLEFLIYFQGNSAPDKSGLPSDRFSAERTGGSVSTLTIQRTQQEDSAVYLCASSLGYGGLKETQYFGPGTRLLVL.

The chain employs TRBV19 and TRBJ2-3; maybe TRBD1 (6 bases). The V and J ends lost 6 bases and 4 bases respectively, with 14 bases between them. Germline CDR1 is LNHDA and CDR2 is SQIVND (reference sequence). CDR3 length: 14 residues. CDR3 residues: CASRPQGSADTQYF. The CDR3 coding sequence is TGTGCCAGTAGACCACAGGGTAGCGCAGATACGCAGTATTTT.

The chain carries TRBV7-9 and TRBJ1-1; no reliable D call. CDR3 length: 12 amino acids. In germline, CDR1 is SEHNR, CDR2 FQNEAQ (reference sequence). V lost 4 bases to trimming and J lost 9 bases, with 12 bases between them. The CDR3 DNA is TGTGCCAGCAGCTCGGGTCCGGGTCAAGCTTTCTTT. This codes for CASSSGPGQAFF.

The chain recombines TRBV5-1 with TRBJ2-5, with D perhaps matching TRBD1 (7 bases). CDR1 and CDR2 from the germline V gene are SGHRS and YFSETQ. The CDR3 sequence is 14 residues long. Trimming shortened V by 1 base and J by 5 bases, and 12 bases separated the two germline ends. In DNA form, the CDR3 reads TGCGCCAGCAGCTTGCAGGGGGAGGAGGAGACCCAGTACTTC. Residues: CASSLQGEEETQYF.